This T cell receptor (beta chain) was recovered during a study of post-analysis software for immune sequencing data. About the research overall: Several disease courses (relapsing-remitting, secondary progressive and progressive-relapsing) of multiple sclerosis were included.

CDR1 SGHRS and CDR2 YFSETQ come from the germline V gene. J gave up 0 bases and V 4 bases, and 4 bases lay outside the gene matches. The CDR3 has 15 residues. General study findings and limits: In multiple sclerosis, normalized Chao1 diversity was significantly below that of controls. Patients had higher frequencies than controls of about 5 TRBV segments, including TRBV5-6, TRBV5-1 and TRBV20-1.

Remarks on this clonotype: The antigen remains unidentified.

Included in the TCR beta cDNA libraries were unique molecular identifiers. Each CDR3 protein gets one entry after TCRdb re-called the PCR reads with MiXCR. The table includes about 540,000 distinct CDR3 sequences, approximately 34% detected once. Sequences were obtained from blood. This sequence joins TRBV5-1 and TRBJ2-1; 7 bases agree with TRBD1. The receptor's source is a girl aged 2 to 17 with multiple sclerosis. CDR3 sequence: CASSPTGDSYNEQFF. CDR3 coding DNA: TGCGCCAGCAGCCCCACAGGGGACTCCTACAATGAGCAGTTCTTC.